The rows below give T cell receptor beta chains drawn from one sample of a study of T-cell memory formation after mild COVID-19. TCRdb ran MiXCR on the 5' RACE reads and lists one entry per CDR3 protein. Here the sample spans 550,000 to 650,000 distinct CDR3 sequences, 15% to 20% being singletons. Sequences were obtained from PBMCs or a T cell subset sorted from them (not recorded which). These receptors all stem from an adult woman who had mild COVID-19 (a few samples of this study predate the infection). Cell type and time point are not known. The CDR3 runs from the conserved cysteine through the conserved F or W. D genes are given only for firm matches. Only some rows state a clone size, as once, few, many or a class for expanded clones.

v_gene: TRBV12-3/TRBV12-4
len: 14
abundance: NA
d_gene: NA
j_gene: TRBJ1-3
CDR3nt: TGTGCCAGCAGCCCGGCGAGCTCTGGAAACACCATATATTTT
CDR3aa: CASSPASSGNTIYF

v_gene: TRBV4-1
len: 18
abundance: few
d_gene: NA
j_gene: TRBJ1-1
CDR3nt: TGCGCCAGCAGCCAAGATATCGGGACGCGAGAGCGTAACACTGAAGCTTTCTTT
CDR3aa: CASSQDIGTRERNTEAFF

v_gene: TRBV29-1
len: 12
abundance: NA
d_gene: NA
j_gene: TRBJ2-3
CDR3nt: TGCAGCGTAGAAAGACGGACAGATACGCAGTATTTT
CDR3aa: CSVERRTDTQYF

v_gene: TRBV25-1
len: 13
abundance: few
d_gene: TRBD1
j_gene: TRBJ1-6
CDR3nt: TGTGCCAGTACACAGGGGGCCCCTTCACCCCTCCACTTT
CDR3aa: CASTQGAPSPLHF

v_gene: TRBV5-1
len: 15
abundance: NA
d_gene: TRBD1
j_gene: TRBJ1-1
CDR3nt: TGCGCCAGCAGCTTGGGAGACCAGGGGGACACTGAAGCTTTCTTT
CDR3aa: CASSLGDQGDTEAFF

v_gene: TRBV9
len: 14
abundance: NA
d_gene: NA
j_gene: TRBJ1-1
CDR3nt: TGTGCCAGCAGCGTTGCCAGGGAGAACACTGAAGCTTTCTTT
CDR3aa: CASSVARENTEAFF

v_gene: TRBV7-6
len: 17
abundance: NA
d_gene: NA
j_gene: TRBJ2-7
CDR3nt: TGTGCCAGCAGCTTGGGTACAGGGGGGGCAACCTCCTACGAGCAGTACTTC
CDR3aa: CASSLGTGGATSYEQYF

v_gene: TRBV11-3
len: 15
abundance: many
d_gene: TRBD2
j_gene: TRBJ2-1
CDR3nt: TGTGCCAGCAGCTTAACTAGCGGGAGTCAGAGTGAGCAGTTCTTC
CDR3aa: CASSLTSGSQSEQFF

v_gene: TRBV2
len: 13
abundance: NA
d_gene: NA
j_gene: TRBJ2-5
CDR3nt: TGTGCCACAATGCCGGGGATACAAGAGACCCAGTACTTC
CDR3aa: CATMPGIQETQYF

v_gene: TRBV7-9
len: 14
abundance: many
d_gene: TRBD1
j_gene: TRBJ2-3
CDR3nt: TGTGCCAGCAGCCGGGACAGGGGGACAGATACGCAGTATTTT
CDR3aa: CASSRDRGTDTQYF

v_gene: TRBV9
len: 14
abundance: NA
d_gene: TRBD2
j_gene: TRBJ2-1
CDR3nt: TGTGCCAGCAGCGTAGCCAGCGGGAGTGGCGAGCAGTTCTTC
CDR3aa: CASSVASGSGEQFF

v_gene: TRBV6-1
len: 13
abundance: NA
d_gene: NA
j_gene: TRBJ1-2
CDR3nt: TGTGCCAGCAGCGATGACCGTCGAGGTGGCTACACCTTC
CDR3aa: CASSDDRRGGYTF

v_gene: TRBV4-2
len: 11
abundance: NA
d_gene: NA
j_gene: TRBJ1-2
CDR3nt: TGTGCCAGCGAAGGGGCGGATGGCTACACCTTC
CDR3aa: CASEGADGYTF

v_gene: TRBV5-1
len: 16
abundance: many
d_gene: TRBD2
j_gene: TRBJ2-3
CDR3nt: TGCGCCAGCAGCTTCTCTAGCGGGGGAATCACAGATACGCAGTATTTT
CDR3aa: CASSFSSGGITDTQYF

v_gene: TRBV29-1
len: 14
abundance: NA
d_gene: TRBD1
j_gene: TRBJ2-2
CDR3nt: TGCAGCGTTTGGGACAGTCAAGTTCCCGGGGAGCTGTTTTTT
CDR3aa: CSVWDSQVPGELFF

v_gene: TRBV27
len: 13
abundance: NA
d_gene: NA
j_gene: TRBJ2-7
CDR3nt: TGTGCCAGCAGCCGGGACCCCCAAGGCGAGCAGTACTTC
CDR3aa: CASSRDPQGEQYF

v_gene: TRBV7-2
len: 17
abundance: NA
d_gene: NA
j_gene: TRBJ2-1
CDR3nt: TGTGCCAGCAGCTTAGGGAGGTTTGGGGGAAGAGGCAATGAGCAGTTCTTC
CDR3aa: CASSLGRFGGRGNEQFF

v_gene: TRBV6-1
len: 15
abundance: NA
d_gene: TRBD1
j_gene: TRBJ2-4
CDR3nt: TGTGCCAGCAGTGGGACAGGGAAAGCCAAAAACATTCAGTACTTC
CDR3aa: CASSGTGKAKNIQYF

v_gene: TRBV12-3/TRBV12-4
len: 14
abundance: NA
d_gene: NA
j_gene: TRBJ1-5
CDR3nt: TGTGCCAGCAGAGAGGGGCACGACAATCAGCCCCAGCATTTT
CDR3aa: CASREGHDNQPQHF

v_gene: TRBV6-1
len: 16
abundance: NA
d_gene: TRBD2
j_gene: TRBJ2-7
CDR3nt: TGTGCCAGCAGTGAGTTTGCGGGGGGTTCCTCCTACGAGCAGTACTTC
CDR3aa: CASSEFAGGSSYEQYF

v_gene: TRBV3-1
len: 15
abundance: NA
d_gene: TRBD2
j_gene: TRBJ2-7
CDR3nt: TGTGCCAGCTCCCTTTACGGCGGGAGGTCCACCGAGCAGTACTTC
CDR3aa: CASSLYGGRSTEQYF

v_gene: TRBV5-1
len: 17
abundance: many
d_gene: TRBD2
j_gene: TRBJ2-1
CDR3nt: TGCGCCAGCAGCGGACTAGCGGGGGGGCCGCTCTACAATGAGCAGTTCTTC
CDR3aa: CASSGLAGGPLYNEQFF

v_gene: TRBV24-1
len: 15
abundance: NA
d_gene: NA
j_gene: TRBJ1-5
CDR3nt: TGTGCCACCAGTGACCATACAGATTACAATCAGCCCCAGCATTTT
CDR3aa: CATSDHTDYNQPQHF

v_gene: TRBV5-1
len: 16
abundance: many
d_gene: NA
j_gene: TRBJ2-1
CDR3nt: TGCGCCAGCAGCTTATACCGGGACTGGGAACACAATGAGCAGTTCTTC
CDR3aa: CASSLYRDWEHNEQFF

v_gene: TRBV2
len: 16
abundance: few
d_gene: TRBD1
j_gene: TRBJ2-6
CDR3nt: TGTGCCAGCGCGACAGGGAGCCCTCCTGGGGCCAACGTCCTGACTTTC
CDR3aa: CASATGSPPGANVLTF

v_gene: TRBV7-2
len: 14
abundance: many
d_gene: TRBD1
j_gene: TRBJ2-7
CDR3nt: TGTGCCAGCAGCCCGCGGACAGGGCCCTACGAGCAGTACTTC
CDR3aa: CASSPRTGPYEQYF

v_gene: TRBV7-3
len: 16
abundance: few
d_gene: TRBD1
j_gene: TRBJ1-6
CDR3nt: TGTGCCAGCAGCTTAACTCGGGACAGGACTAATTCACCCCTCCACTTT
CDR3aa: CASSLTRDRTNSPLHF

v_gene: TRBV7-9
len: 15
abundance: NA
d_gene: NA
j_gene: TRBJ2-5
CDR3nt: TGTGCCAGCAGCCGCGTAGTGTACGGGGAAGAGACCCAGTACTTC
CDR3aa: CASSRVVYGEETQYF

v_gene: TRBV7-9
len: 11
abundance: many
d_gene: NA
j_gene: TRBJ2-5
CDR3nt: TGTGCCAGCAGCGAACAAGAGACCCAGTACTTC
CDR3aa: CASSEQETQYF

v_gene: TRBV15
len: 15
abundance: few
d_gene: NA
j_gene: TRBJ1-6
CDR3nt: TGTGCCACCAGCAGAGATCCCCGTGGGGGTTCACCCCTCCACTTT
CDR3aa: CATSRDPRGGSPLHF

v_gene: TRBV5-4
len: 15
abundance: NA
d_gene: TRBD1
j_gene: TRBJ2-6
CDR3nt: TGTGCCAGCAGCCCGGACAGGCCTGGGGCCAACGTCCTGACTTTC
CDR3aa: CASSPDRPGANVLTF

v_gene: TRBV15
len: 17
abundance: few
d_gene: NA
j_gene: TRBJ2-7
CDR3nt: TGTGCCACCAGCAGGGAGGGTGTTGGGGGGCTGAGCTACGAGCAGTACTTC
CDR3aa: CATSREGVGGLSYEQYF

v_gene: TRBV20-1
len: 13
abundance: few
d_gene: TRBD2
j_gene: TRBJ2-7
CDR3nt: TGCAGTGCTAGTCGGCTAGCGGGAGGGGAGCAGTACTTC
CDR3aa: CSASRLAGGEQYF

v_gene: TRBV10-3
len: 14
abundance: NA
d_gene: NA
j_gene: TRBJ2-7
CDR3nt: TGTGCCATCAGTGACGGCGGGGTGAACTACGAGCAGTACTTC
CDR3aa: CAISDGGVNYEQYF

v_gene: TRBV5-6
len: 14
abundance: NA
d_gene: NA
j_gene: TRBJ2-1
CDR3nt: TGTGCCAGCACCCTTGGGGGAACACACAATGAGCAGTTCTTC
CDR3aa: CASTLGGTHNEQFF

v_gene: TRBV5-1
len: 16
abundance: NA
d_gene: NA
j_gene: TRBJ2-3
CDR3nt: TGCGCCAGCAGCTCACGAGGAACACTTACCACAGATACGCAGTATTTT
CDR3aa: CASSSRGTLTTDTQYF

v_gene: TRBV12-3/TRBV12-4
len: 12
abundance: NA
d_gene: NA
j_gene: TRBJ2-3
CDR3nt: TGTGCCAGCTACTCTGACGCAGATACGCAGTATTTT
CDR3aa: CASYSDADTQYF

v_gene: TRBV4-3
len: 16
abundance: NA
d_gene: NA
j_gene: TRBJ2-2
CDR3nt: TGCGCCAGCAGCCAAGATTTGACCAGGGCGGCCGGGGAGCTGTTTTTT
CDR3aa: CASSQDLTRAAGELFF

v_gene: TRBV11-2
len: 12
abundance: few
d_gene: NA
j_gene: TRBJ2-1
CDR3nt: TGTGCCAGCAGCTTTGTCCAGCCGGGTCAGTTCTTC
CDR3aa: CASSFVQPGQFF

v_gene: TRBV24-1
len: 12
abundance: NA
d_gene: NA
j_gene: TRBJ2-7
CDR3nt: TGTGCCACCCGCGTAGGGTCCTACGAGCAGTACTTC
CDR3aa: CATRVGSYEQYF

v_gene: TRBV11-2
len: 16
abundance: few
d_gene: TRBD1
j_gene: TRBJ2-1
CDR3nt: TGTGCCAGCAGCCCGACGACAGGGAGAGGTTACAATGAGCAGTTCTTC
CDR3aa: CASSPTTGRGYNEQFF

v_gene: TRBV29-1
len: 14
abundance: few
d_gene: TRBD2
j_gene: TRBJ2-1
CDR3nt: TGCAGCGTTGACTGGCTAGCGGGAGTGAATGAGCAGTTCTTC
CDR3aa: CSVDWLAGVNEQFF

v_gene: TRBV14
len: 15
abundance: few
d_gene: NA
j_gene: TRBJ1-1
CDR3nt: TGTGCCAGCAGCCAGATGACAGGTGGCCGCACTGAAGCTTTCTTT
CDR3aa: CASSQMTGGRTEAFF

v_gene: TRBV18
len: 13
abundance: few
d_gene: NA
j_gene: TRBJ1-2
CDR3nt: TGTGCCAGCTCACCCGGGGAGCTGGTCGGCTACACCTTC
CDR3aa: CASSPGELVGYTF

v_gene: TRBV5-1
len: 15
abundance: few
d_gene: NA
j_gene: TRBJ1-3
CDR3nt: TGCGCCAGCAGCTTGGGTTCCGGGTCTGGAAACACCATATATTTT
CDR3aa: CASSLGSGSGNTIYF

v_gene: TRBV27
len: 17
abundance: few
d_gene: NA
j_gene: TRBJ2-3
CDR3nt: TGTGCCAGCAAGAGGGGAAAACACAGCCTTCGCACAGATACGCAGTATTTT
CDR3aa: CASKRGKHSLRTDTQYF

v_gene: TRBV5-1
len: 15
abundance: few
d_gene: NA
j_gene: TRBJ2-7
CDR3nt: TGCGCCAGCAGCTTGGATCCCTCAGGGGCAACCGAGCAGTACTTC
CDR3aa: CASSLDPSGATEQYF

v_gene: TRBV7-2
len: 15
abundance: few
d_gene: TRBD2
j_gene: TRBJ2-1
CDR3nt: TGTGCCAGCAGCTTAGGGGGACTAGGATACAATGAGCAGTTCTTC
CDR3aa: CASSLGGLGYNEQFF

v_gene: TRBV6-5
len: 13
abundance: few
d_gene: TRBD2
j_gene: TRBJ2-5
CDR3nt: TGTGCCAGCAGTCGGGAGGAGGGAAAGACCCAGTACTTC
CDR3aa: CASSREEGKTQYF

v_gene: TRBV7-6
len: 14
abundance: many
d_gene: TRBD2
j_gene: TRBJ2-7
CDR3nt: TGTGCCAGCAGCTTAGCTAGCGGGCTCCACGAGCAGTACTTC
CDR3aa: CASSLASGLHEQYF

v_gene: TRBV4-3
len: 13
abundance: many
d_gene: NA
j_gene: TRBJ2-7
CDR3nt: TGCGCCAGCAGCCGGGGGGCGAACTACGAGCAGTACTTC
CDR3aa: CASSRGANYEQYF

v_gene: TRBV7-8
len: 16
abundance: few
d_gene: TRBD2
j_gene: TRBJ2-1
CDR3nt: TGTGCCAGCAGCTCTTGGACTAGCGGGAGTGGGCATGAGCAGTTCTTC
CDR3aa: CASSSWTSGSGHEQFF

v_gene: TRBV14
len: 16
abundance: few
d_gene: NA
j_gene: TRBJ2-3
CDR3nt: TGTGCCAGCAGCCCTAAGACAGTGAGGTTGTCAGATACGCAGTATTTT
CDR3aa: CASSPKTVRLSDTQYF